This T cell receptor (beta chain) appears in the sequencing data of a study of graft-versus-host responses after intestinal transplantation. About the study: Every one of the recipients received anti-thymocyte globulin induction and afterwards took tacrolimus and steroids for three to four years.

Produced via immunoSEQ multiplex PCR; TCRdb's table is partial and in-frame only. The profile shows tens of thousands of clones, 80% to 85% of them singletons. Notes on this clone: Its antigen remains unknown.

The CDR3 length is 14 residues. The V segment lost 4 bases and the J segment 2 bases; nucleotides outside the gene matches: 0. Study-wide results and caveats: HvG clone declines early post-transplant were associated with peak circulating GvH levels.

Sample: unstimulated CD8+ T cells sorted from spleen or lymph node cells, taken before intestinal transplant. The sequence came from a human donor who received an intestinal transplant. The chain links TRBV7-1 to TRBJ2-2, with 8 bases aligning to TRBD2. TRBV7-1 is sorted into the ORF group, with uncertain function. The CDR3 reads CASSLAGNTGELFF. The CDR3 DNA follows: TGTGCCAGCAGCTTAGCGGGAAACACCGGGGAGCTGTTTTTT.